Each of the 29 T cell receptor beta chains below was sequenced from the same sample in a study of T cell repertoires in cytomegalovirus infection (dated by TCRdb to 2018 to 2020). The instrument given in TCRdb is Illumina HiSeq 1500. TCRdb passed the public sequencing reads through fastp at Q25 and MiXCR, retaining productive beta sequences. One record per CDR3 amino acid sequence lists the most common genes and DNA. A total of some 150,000 distinct CDR3 sequences appear in this sample, 5.5% to 8% of them only once. Jointly, the top ten make up under 20% of the sample. The source material was PBMCs. All receptors come from a human donor in good health (CMV status not recorded). Some clones in this sample may be carry-over from other donors' samples.

The table lists this clonotype with a few counts. V usage is TRBV18 and J usage is TRBJ1-1; tentatively, D is TRBD1 (5 bases). Looked up from germline, CDR1 is KGHSH and CDR2 is LQKENI. The V and J ends lost 3 bases and 5 bases respectively, with 22 bases between them. CDR3 length: 17 residues. CDR3 coding DNA: TGTGCCAGCTCACCCCGGGGCACGGGGCTACGGGTAACTGAAGCTTTCTTT. Amino acid sequence: CASSPRGTGLRVTEAFF.

A few counts support this clonotype. This chain uses TRBV10-3 with TRBJ2-7; possible D gene TRBD1, 5 bases. Germline CDR1 ENHRY, CDR2 SYGVKD. This CDR3 contains 11 residues. Trimming took 8 bases from V and 5 from J, leaving 10 bases between them. CDR3 sequence (DNA): TGTGCCATCCAGGGAATCCACGAGCAGTACTTC. It specifies CAIQGIHEQYF.

In its sample, this clonotype was seen a few times. The V call is TRBV20-1, the J call TRBJ1-5; 8 bases fit TRBD1. CDR3 length: 15 residues. The V gene end was trimmed by 2 bases and the J gene end by 6 bases; junction bases not matched to a gene: 9. Germline CDR1 and CDR2: DFQATT and SNEGSKA (reference sequence). Written as DNA, the CDR3 is TGCAGTGCTAGACCAGGACAGGGCAAAAGTCAGCCCCAGCATTTT. Amino acids: CSARPGQGKSQPQHF.

This clonotype was observed many times. This sequence joins TRBV12-3 or TRBV12-4 and TRBJ2-5; 7 nucleotides match TRBD2. V was clipped by 7 bases and J by 7 bases; unmatched bases: 6. The CDR3 has 12 amino acids. Written as DNA, the CDR3 is TGTGCCAGCACCGGGGGGAGGAGGACCCAGTACTTC. It encodes CASTGGRRTQYF.

This clonotype was seen a handful of times. The chain recombines TRBV19 with TRBJ2-5, with TRBD1 as a possible D gene (6 bases). Trimming cost V 1 base and J 6 bases, with 15 bases left between them. The CDR3 runs to 15 residues. CDR1 and CDR2 from the germline V gene are LNHDA and SQIVND (reference sequence). The CDR3 DNA reads as TGTGCCAGTAGTATAGGCAGGGGAGCAGGAAAGACCCAGTACTTC. The encoded protein is CASSIGRGAGKTQYF.

This clonotype showed up just once. With a much larger clone just one base away, this may be a read error. The gene calls are TRBV27 and TRBJ2-2, with 7 bases fitting TRBD1. The ends lost 8 bases at V and 6 bases at J; junction bases unmatched: 12. In germline, CDR1 is MNHEY, CDR2 SMNVEV (reference sequence). This CDR3 has 15 residues. The chain's CDR3 is CASSPPGQFAGELFF. Written as DNA, the CDR3 is TGTGCCAGCTCACCGCCGGGACAGTTCGCCGGGGAGCTGTTTTTT.

This clonotype showed up many times. The CDR3 sequence: CASSLSGQSGGIMQQFF. The CDR3 DNA is TGTGCCAGCAGCTTATCAGGACAGAGCGGGGGGATTATGCAGCAGTTCTTC. The V gene is TRBV7-2, the J gene TRBJ2-1, with TRBD2 matching 9 bases. The junction had 16 bases not matched to a gene; V was cut back by 2 bases and J by 11 bases. The germline V gene has CDR1 SGHTA and CDR2 FQGNSA. The length of the CDR3 is 17 residues. The whole variable domain, filled in from reference TRBV7-2 and TRBJ2-1, reads GAGVSQSPSNKVTEKGKDVELRCDPISGHTALYWYRQSLGQGLEFLIYFQGNSAPDKSGLPSDRFSAERTGGSVSTLTIQRTQQEDSAVYLCASSLSGQSGGIMQQFFGPGTRLTVL.

This clonotype showed up many times. The CDR3 coding sequence is TGTGCCAGCAGTTTAAAGGGCCGTTACTCCTACGAGCAGTACTTC. This translates into CASSLKGRYSYEQYF. This chain links TRBV28 with TRBJ2-7; unclear D gene. Per the germline V gene, CDR1 is MDHEN and CDR2 is SYDVKM. This CDR3 is 15 amino acids long. V gave up 2 bases and J gave up 0 bases, with 11 bases separating them.

There are many counts of this clonotype. The rearrangement joins TRBV7-3 to TRBJ2-1, with 14 bases aligning to TRBD2. Germline lookup yields CDR1 SGHTA and CDR2 FQGTGA. The CDR3 loop spans 15 amino acids. The J segment lost 12 bases and the V segment lost 1 base, leaving 5 bases of the junction unmatched. CDR3: CASSLNRLAGGVQFF. CDR3 nucleotides: TGTGCCAGCAGCTTAAATAGACTAGCGGGGGGGGTGCAGTTCTTC.

This clonotype was counted at least ten times. The genes are TRBV7-3 and TRBJ1-6; no definite D call. Looked up from germline, CDR1 is SGHTA and CDR2 is FQGTGA. The CDR3 length is 14 residues. Trimming took 4 bases from V and 7 from J, leaving 11 bases between them. DNA of the CDR3: TGTGCCAGCAGCTCAAACGCGGGAAATTCACCCCTCCACTTT. Translation: CASSSNAGNSPLHF.

This clonotype was recorded many times. V usage is TRBV11-2 and J usage is TRBJ2-7, with D possibly matching TRBD2 (5 bases). Germline V CDR1 and CDR2: SGHAT, FQNNGV. Trimming took 0 bases from V and 7 from J, leaving 16 bases between them. The CDR3 consists of 15 residues. The DNA of the CDR3 is TGTGCCAGCAGCTTAGAGCGGCATGGGTCGGGGGAGCAGTACTTC. Translating gives CASSLERHGSGEQYF.

This clonotype has only a few counts. The V and J genes are TRBV29-1 and TRBJ2-1; 9 bases are shared with TRBD1. This CDR3 has 15 amino acids. The germline CDR1 and CDR2 sequences are SQVTM and ANQGSEA. The V segment lost 4 bases and the J segment 6 bases; nucleotides outside the gene matches: 10. The CDR3 region is CSVATTGGIINEQFF. DNA for the CDR3: TGCAGCGTTGCGACGACAGGGGGGATTATCAATGAGCAGTTCTTC.

At least ten counts were recorded for this clonotype. In DNA form, the CDR3 reads TGTGCCAGCAGCTTAGGCCCCAGCCTCTCTGGGGCCAACGTCCTGACTTTC. Translated: CASSLGPSLSGANVLTF. The genes are TRBV7-2 and TRBJ2-6; unclear D gene. This CDR3 contains 17 residues. Deletions cut 1 base from V and 0 bases from J, with 10 bases between. Germline CDR1 reads SGHTA; CDR2 reads FQGNSA.

This clonotype occurred many times. This chain joins TRBV19 and TRBJ2-1, with 8 bases fitting TRBD2. J was trimmed by 3 bases and V by 1 base; bases with no gene match: 2. CDR3 length: 15 amino acids. Germline assignment: CDR1 LNHDA and CDR2 SQIVND (reference sequence). CDR3 coding DNA: TGTGCCAGTAGTATAGTAGCGGGGTACTACAATGAGCAGTTCTTC. Translated, it gives CASSIVAGYYNEQFF. The whole variable domain, filled in from reference TRBV19 and TRBJ2-1, reads DGGITQSPKYLFRKEGQNVTLSCEQNLNHDAMYWYRQDPGQGLRLIYYSQIVNDFQKGDIAEGYSVSREKKESFPLTVTSAQKNPTAFYLCASSIVAGYYNEQFFGPGTRLTVL.

The chain recombines TRBV18 with TRBJ1-1, with a tentative D call TRBD1 (5 bases). This CDR3 contains 14 residues. Trimming took off 3 bases at V and 4 bases at J, with 12 bases between the two ends. Germline V gives CDR1 KGHSH, CDR2 LQKENI. The CDR3: CASSPRGAGTEAFF. The CDR3 DNA follows: TGTGCCAGCTCACCGCGAGGGGCCGGCACTGAAGCTTTCTTT.

This clonotype showed up just a few times. The gene calls are TRBV5-1 and TRBJ2-1; D is perhaps TRBD1 (5 bases). V shed 1 base and J shed 0 bases, with 14 bases lying between them. This CDR3 region has 17 residues. Per germline, CDR1 SGHRS and CDR2 YFSETQ. The CDR3 nucleotides are TGCGCCAGCAGCTTGTACACCGGCGGACACTCCTACAATGAGCAGTTCTTC. It translates to CASSLYTGGHSYNEQFF.

This chain links TRBV6-5 with TRBJ1-1, with D unresolved. CDR1 and CDR2 (germline): MNHEY, SVGAGI. V dropped 8 bases and J dropped 3 bases, with 10 bases sitting between them. The CDR3 covers 12 residues. CDR3 loop: CASRERDTEAFF. The CDR3 coding sequence is TGTGCCAGCCGGGAGAGGGACACTGAAGCTTTCTTT.

CDR3: CASKQFSYEQYF. CDR3 DNA: TGTGCCAGCAAGCAGTTCTCCTACGAGCAGTACTTC. J is TRBJ2-7 and V is TRBV2; D is unresolved. Trimming left V 7 bases short and J 0 bases short, with 7 bases between. Germline CDR1 SNHLY, CDR2 FYNNEI. The CDR3 is 12 amino acids.

V is TRBV20-1 and J is TRBJ2-5; D is undetermined. The CDR3 contains 13 residues. Trimming cost V 1 base and J 1 base, with 7 bases left between them. CDR1 is DFQATT and CDR2 is SNEGSKA in the germline V gene (reference sequence). In nucleotides, the CDR3 is TGCAGTGCTAGAGTTCCCGGCCAAGAGACCCAGTACTTC. This gives the protein CSARVPGQETQYF.

At least ten counts were recorded for this clonotype. This chain joins TRBV7-3 and TRBJ2-2; 12 bases fit TRBD2. Germline-derived CDR1 and CDR2 are SGHTA and FQGTGA. The CDR3 runs 15 residues. Losses at the gene ends were 5 bases for V and 8 bases for J; bases not matched to a gene: 6. CDR3 amino acids: CASSPRTSGAGELFF. In nucleotides, the CDR3 is TGTGCCAGCAGCCCGCGGACTAGCGGGGCGGGGGAGCTGTTTTTT. The full variable domain, in which reference TRBV7-3 and TRBJ2-2 provide the parts outside the CDR3, is GAGVSQTPSNKVTEKGKYVELRCDPISGHTALYWYRQSLGQGPEFLIYFQGTGAADDSGLPNDRFFAVRPEGSVSTLKIQRTERGDSAVYLCASSPRTSGAGELFFGEGSRLTVL.

This chain links TRBV12-3 or TRBV12-4 with TRBJ2-1; TRBD2 aligns across 14 bases. The CDR3 extends over 14 amino acids. Trimming cost V 5 bases and J 10 bases; bases outside gene matches: 4. CDR3 coding DNA: TGTGCCAGCAGTAAGGGACTAGCGGGGGTAGAGCAGTTCTTC. As protein: CASSKGLAGVEQFF.

This clonotype was detected ten times or more. As DNA, the CDR3 is TGCAGTGCCATGCCCACTAGCGGGGGACAAGAGACCCAGTACTTC. It encodes CSAMPTSGGQETQYF. The chain links TRBV20-1 to TRBJ2-5, with TRBD2 identical over 11 bases. The germline gives CDR1 DFQATT, CDR2 SNEGSKA (reference sequence). The CDR3 has 15 residues. V lost 6 bases to trimming and J lost 2 bases; unmatched junction nucleotides: 8.

This clonotype appeared many times. V is TRBV5-1 and J is TRBJ2-7; no clear D gene. V was shortened by 4 bases and J by 4 bases, with 12 bases between the two germline ends. CDR3 size: 13 residues. Germline lookup yields CDR1 SGHRS and CDR2 YFSETQ. DNA of the CDR3: TGCGCCAGCAGCATCGGTGGCGGTTACGAGCAGTACTTC. The encoded protein is CASSIGGGYEQYF.

To note about this clonotype: This sequence may be a read error, since a much larger clone differs from it by one base. The J gene is TRBJ2-7, the V gene TRBV25-1, with 7 nucleotides matching TRBD1. Germline V CDR1 and CDR2: MGHDK, SYGVNS. The CDR3 contains 13 residues. The CDR3 reads CTSSKQGYDEQYF. CDR3 sequence (DNA): TGTACCAGCAGTAAACAGGGGTACGACGAGCAGTACTTC.

The chain links TRBV2 to TRBJ1-2; a weak D match, TRBD1 (6 bases). Trimming took 4 bases from V and 2 from J, leaving 11 bases between them. Germline CDR1 SNHLY, CDR2 FYNNEI. This CDR3 has 14 amino acids. CDR3 amino acids: CASSGRQGNYGYTF. CDR3 nucleotides: TGTGCCAGCAGTGGTCGCCAGGGGAACTATGGCTACACCTTC.

This clonotype was found a few times. This chain joins TRBV29-1 and TRBJ2-7; D may be TRBD1 (5 bases). Germline V lookup: CDR1 SQVTM, CDR2 ANQGSEA. Trimming took 5 bases from V and 3 from J, leaving 14 bases between them. This CDR3 contains 13 residues. The CDR3: CSVSKVGDYEQYF. The CDR3 DNA follows: TGCAGCGTTTCCAAGGTAGGGGACTACGAGCAGTACTTC.

This clonotype occurred many times. The chain has TRBV19 and TRBJ1-4; TRBD1 matches 10 bases. CDR1 is LNHDA and CDR2 is SQIVND in the germline V gene (reference sequence). V gave up 7 bases and J gave up 6 bases; unmatched junction bases: 5. The CDR3 runs 14 residues. CDR3 nucleotide sequence: TGTGCCAGTACCCTCGGGACAGGGGATGAAAAACTGTTTTTT. This codes for CASTLGTGDEKLFF.

This clonotype has at least ten counts. This rearrangement joins TRBV7-3 to TRBJ2-1; D perhaps matches TRBD2 (6 bases). Germline CDR1 and CDR2: SGHTA and FQGTGA. The CDR3 contains 16 residues. V was cut by 4 bases and J by 1 base, with 14 bases left in between. CDR3 in DNA: TGTGCCAGCAGCTCGATCGGGGGTGGGTCCTACAATGAGCAGTTCTTC. It specifies CASSSIGGGSYNEQFF.

Many counts were recorded for this clonotype. V is TRBV7-2 and J is TRBJ2-3; D gene unclear. Germline assignment: CDR1 SGHTA and CDR2 FQGNSA. The CDR3 sequence is 14 residues long. V lost 1 base, J lost 4 bases, and 9 bases lay in between. This CDR3 is CASSLEVLADTQYF. The CDR3 DNA is TGTGCCAGCAGCTTAGAGGTTTTGGCAGATACGCAGTATTTT.